This passage covers 32 T cell receptor beta chains from one sample sequenced in a study of beta chain features in type 1 diabetes. The authors reverse transcribed all of the isolated RNA, so sequencing captured expressed TCRB transcripts. Some clones are missing from TCRdb's copy, which holds only in-frame ones; the method was immunoSEQ multiplex PCR. This table holds 640,000 or so clones, around an eighth found once. No antigen has been identified for these receptors. Broader study findings: Shortening that was moderate but significant affected the TCRB CDR3s of Type 1 diabetes patients in all four CD4+ subsets.

The sequenced sample consisted of naive CD4+ T cells from blood. These receptors all come from a man aged 18 to 29 with type 1 diabetes.

The chain links TRBV10-3 to TRBJ2-1, with 7 bases lining up with TRBD1. Germline CDR1 ENHRY, CDR2 SYGVKD. V was clipped by 10 bases and J by 8 bases; unmatched bases: 8. This CDR3 region has 12 residues. This CDR3 reads CATTTQGDEQFF. The CDR3 DNA reads TGTGCCACCACGACTCAGGGGGATGAGCAGTTCTTC.

This chain connects TRBV4-1 to TRBJ2-1; 10 bases are shared with TRBD2. The CDR3 has 19 residues. Trimming took 0 bases from V and 1 from J; bases not matched to a gene: 9. Germline V gives CDR1 MGHRA, CDR2 YSYEKL. CDR3 DNA: TGCGCCAGCAGCCAAGACGCTAGCGGGGGACCAACTTCCTACAATGAGCAGTTCTTC. This gives the protein CASSQDASGGPTSYNEQFF.

This clone was seen more than once but under ten times. This chain links TRBV19 with TRBJ1-1, with a tentative D call TRBD1 (6 bases). Between the trimmed V and J ends, which lost 4 bases and 2 bases, there was a span of 8 bases. Per the germline V gene, CDR1 is LNHDA and CDR2 is SQIVND (reference sequence). The CDR3 loop spans 13 amino acids. The DNA for the CDR3 is TGTGCCAGTAGTAAACAGGGCAACACTGAAGCTTTCTTT. It encodes CASSKQGNTEAFF.

This clone was counted a few times. V gene TRBV28 combines with J gene TRBJ2-5; D possibly corresponds to TRBD2 (6 bases). Trimming removed 3 bases at V and 4 bases at J, with 18 bases between. Germline CDR1 and CDR2: MDHEN and SYDVKM. The CDR3 totals 16 residues. The CDR3 region has the DNA TGTGCCAGCAGTTTCTCGCTGGCGGGGAGTGGAGAGACCCAGTACTTC. It encodes CASSFSLAGSGETQYF.

This clone has a handful of counts. J is TRBJ2-1 and V is TRBV7-9, with a tentative D call TRBD2 (5 bases). The CDR3 runs to 13 residues. Trimming stripped 5 bases from V and 6 bases from J, with 11 bases between. Germline CDR1 reads SEHNR; CDR2 reads FQNEAQ (reference sequence). This CDR3 reads CASSITRINEQFF. CDR3 DNA sequence: TGTGCCAGCAGCATAACTAGAATCAATGAGCAGTTCTTC. Based on the CDR3 plus reference TRBV7-9 and TRBJ2-1, the full variable domain is DTGVSQNPRHKITKRGQNVTFRCDPISEHNRLYWYRQTLGQGPEFLTYFQNEAQLEKSRLLSDRFSAERPKGSFSTLEIQRTEQGDSAMYLCASSITRINEQFFGPGTRLTVL.

This chain uses TRBV10-3 with TRBJ2-5; D not certain. Germline CDR1 is ENHRY and CDR2 is SYGVKD. The CDR3 is 12 amino acids. Trimming removed 10 bases from V and 1 base from J, with 10 bases in between. This CDR3 is CATSTAQETQYF. DNA for the CDR3: TGTGCCACTTCCACCGCCCAAGAGACCCAGTACTTC.

In this sample, this clone turned up a few times. The chain recombines TRBV5-1 with TRBJ2-3, with D tentatively TRBD2 (5 bases). The CDR3 is 15 amino acids. CDR1 is SGHRS and CDR2 is YFSETQ in the germline V gene. Trimming cost V 5 bases and J 1 base, with 14 bases left between them. As DNA, the CDR3 is TGCGCCAGCAGTTCCCGGGGAGCGGGCACAGATACGCAGTATTTT. Its translation is CASSSRGAGTDTQYF. Together with reference TRBV5-1 and TRBJ2-3, the CDR3 gives the full variable domain: KAGVTQTPRYLIKTRGQQVTLSCSPISGHRSVSWYQQTPGQGLQFLFEYFSETQRNKGNFPGRFSGRQFSNSRSEMNVSTLELGDSALYLCASSSRGAGTDTQYFGPGTRLTVL.

This clone was observed a few times. This rearrangement joins TRBV29-1 to TRBJ1-3; no reliable D call. CDR1 is SQVTM, CDR2 ANQGSEA, per germline. CDR3 length: 14 amino acids. Trimming took off 7 bases at V and 6 bases at J, with 19 bases between the two ends. CDR3 coding DNA: TGCAGCGCCGCAGAAGGCTTCTCGGAAAACACCATATATTTT. Amino acids: CSAAEGFSENTIYF.

This clone has a handful of counts. The J gene is TRBJ1-2, the V gene TRBV29-1; 9 nucleotides match TRBD1. This CDR3 has 13 residues. The germline V gene encodes CDR1 SQVTM and CDR2 ANQGSEA. Trimming took 6 bases from V and 9 from J; bases not matched to a gene: 11. For the CDR3, the DNA is TGCAGCGTCCTCGGGACAGGGCAAGTAAGCTACACCTTC. Translation gives CSVLGTGQVSYTF. The full variable domain, with the rest looked up from reference TRBV29-1 and TRBJ1-2, is SAVISQKPSRDICQRGTSLTIQCQVDSQVTMMFWYRQQPGQSLTLIATANQGSEATYESGFVIDKFPISRPNLTFSTLTVSNMSPEDSSIYLCSVLGTGQVSYTFGSGTRLTVV.

The V gene is TRBV7-8, the J gene TRBJ1-4; D not resolved. V lost 1 base and J lost 8, with 8 bases in between. The CDR3 is 13 amino acids. From germline, CDR1 is SGHVS and CDR2 FQNEAQ. The CDR3 sequence: CASSLGVREKLFF. The DNA for the CDR3 is TGTGCCAGCAGCTTAGGAGTCCGGGAAAAACTGTTTTTT.

The gene calls are TRBV5-1 and TRBJ2-1; TRBD2 matches 14 bases. The ends lost 0 bases at V and 8 bases at J; junction bases unmatched: 4. The CDR3 covers 16 residues. Germline V gives CDR1 SGHRS, CDR2 YFSETQ. The CDR3 DNA sequence: TGCGCCAGCAGCTTGGACGGGACTAGCGGGGGCTATGAGCAGTTCTTC. Amino acid sequence: CASSLDGTSGGYEQFF.

V gene TRBV4-1 combines with J gene TRBJ1-1; D possibly corresponds to TRBD1 (5 bases). V was trimmed by 4 bases and J by 3 bases, leaving 9 bases between them. Looked up from germline, CDR1 is MGHRA and CDR2 is YSYEKL. This CDR3 contains 13 residues. The CDR3 nucleotides read TGCGCCAGCAGCCTAGGGGTCGACACTGAAGCTTTCTTT. This gives the protein CASSLGVDTEAFF.

This clone was seen more than once but under ten times. The rearrangement links TRBV30 to TRBJ2-3; 9 bases are shared with TRBD1. CDR1 and CDR2 (germline): GTSNPN, SVGIG (reference sequence). The junction had 9 bases not matched to a gene; V was cut back by 2 bases and J by 3 bases. The CDR3 runs 16 residues. The CDR3 DNA sequence: TGTGCCTGGAGTCCAATCGGACAGGGGAGGACAGATACGCAGTATTTT. This gives the protein CAWSPIGQGRTDTQYF. Full variable domain (rest looked up from reference TRBV30 and TRBJ2-3): SQTIHQWPATLVQPVGSPLSLECTVEGTSNPNLYWYRQAAGRGLQLLFYSVGIGQISSEVPQNLSASRPQDRQFILSSKKLLLSDSGFYLCAWSPIGQGRTDTQYFGPGTRLTVL.

This clone was seen a handful of times. J is TRBJ2-7 and V is TRBV4-1; D ambiguous. There are 17 residues in the CDR3. Trimming cost V 0 bases and J 2 bases, with 17 bases left between them. Per germline, CDR1 MGHRA and CDR2 YSYEKL. The CDR3 here is CASSQDSQVPIPYEQYF. As DNA, the CDR3 is TGCGCCAGCAGCCAAGATAGTCAAGTGCCGATACCCTACGAGCAGTACTTC.

The J gene is TRBJ2-3, the V gene TRBV5-1; 8 nucleotides match TRBD2. V was clipped by 3 bases and J by 0 bases; unmatched bases: 6. The CDR3 spans 16 residues. Germline V gene sequence: CDR1 SGHRS, CDR2 YFSETQ. As DNA, the CDR3 is TGCGCCAGCAGCTCCCGCGGCGGGGGGAGCACAGATACGCAGTATTTT. Translating gives CASSSRGGGSTDTQYF.

The rearrangement uses TRBV5-6 and TRBJ2-7; maybe TRBD1 (6 bases). V was shortened by 0 bases and J by 6 bases, with 16 bases between the two germline ends. CDR1 is SGHDT and CDR2 is YYEEEE in the germline V gene. This CDR3 has 15 residues. CDR3 nucleotides: TGTGCCAGCAGCTTGGAGACACAGGGCGAGGGCGAGCAGTACTTC. The encoded protein is CASSLETQGEGEQYF.

The chain recombines TRBV5-1 with TRBJ2-2; D ambiguous. Germline CDR1 is SGHRS and CDR2 is YFSETQ. The V end lost 0 bases, the J end lost 7 bases, and 13 bases lay between the germline ends. CDR3 length: 15 amino acids. The CDR3 nucleotides are TGCGCCAGCAGCTTGGGTGCAGAACGGTTCGGGGAGCTGTTTTTT. Its protein is CASSLGAERFGELFF. The whole variable domain, remainder taken from reference TRBV5-1 and TRBJ2-2, is KAGVTQTPRYLIKTRGQQVTLSCSPISGHRSVSWYQQTPGQGLQFLFEYFSETQRNKGNFPGRFSGRQFSNSRSEMNVSTLELGDSALYLCASSLGAERFGELFFGEGSRLTVL.

This clone was observed a handful of times. The rearrangement joins TRBV13 to TRBJ2-1; 7 bases line up with TRBD2. CDR1 PRHDT and CDR2 FYEKMQ come from the germline V gene (reference sequence). Trimming took 0 bases from V and 10 from J; bases not matched to a gene: 0. The CDR3 extends over 12 amino acids. This CDR3 is CASSLGGGEQFF. DNA of the CDR3: TGTGCCAGCAGCTTAGGCGGGGGGGAGCAGTTCTTC.

This clone came up a few times. Distinct nucleotide sequences in the sample also encode this CDR3. This chain connects TRBV5-1 to TRBJ2-6; D is ambiguous. This CDR3 contains 15 residues. Trimming shortened V by 0 bases and J by 0 bases, and 4 bases separated the two germline ends. Per the germline V gene, CDR1 is SGHRS and CDR2 is YFSETQ. In DNA, the CDR3 is TGCGCCAGCAGCTTGGACGGCTCTGGGGCCAACGTCCTGACTTTC. Protein: CASSLDGSGANVLTF.

The V and J genes are TRBV6-5 and TRBJ2-2; D might be TRBD1 (6 bases). The length of the CDR3 is 15 residues. V was trimmed by 6 bases and J by 1 base, leaving 12 bases between them. The germline V gene encodes CDR1 MNHEY and CDR2 SVGAGI. The DNA for the CDR3 is TGTGCCAGCAGATTACAGGGAGTGAACACCGGGGAGCTGTTTTTT. It translates to CASRLQGVNTGELFF.

The chain combines TRBV7-6 with TRBJ2-3, with a tentative D call TRBD1 (6 bases). The CDR3 runs 14 residues. V was shortened by 4 bases and J by 2 bases, with 10 bases between the two germline ends. Looked up from germline, CDR1 is SGHVS and CDR2 is FNYEAQ. The CDR3 DNA reads as TGTGCCAGCAGCTCGACAGGCAACACAGATACGCAGTATTTT. Its protein product is CASSSTGNTDTQYF.

This clone was observed a few times. The chain carries TRBV14 and TRBJ2-3; TRBD1 is a possible D gene (5 bases). With 0 bases removed from V and 0 bases from J, the gap between germline ends came to 10 bases. The CDR3 is 16 residues long. Per germline, CDR1 SGHDN and CDR2 FVKESK. The CDR3 sequence is CASSQERQGSTDTQYF. DNA of the CDR3: TGTGCCAGCAGCCAAGAAAGGCAGGGAAGCACAGATACGCAGTATTTT.

There are a few counts of this clone. This chain joins TRBV29-1 and TRBJ2-1; 7 bases align to TRBD2. Looked up from germline, CDR1 is SQVTM and CDR2 is ANQGSEA. The CDR3 length is 15 residues. V shed 1 base and J 1 base; nucleotides not matched to a gene: 4. DNA for the CDR3: TGCAGCGTTGAAGGTCTAGCGGAATCCTACAATGAGCAGTTCTTC. Translated: CSVEGLAESYNEQFF.

The J gene is TRBJ2-1, the V gene TRBV5-6; possibly TRBD2 for D (6 bases). The CDR3 consists of 13 residues. Trimming removed 3 bases from V and 6 bases from J, with 10 bases in between. Germline V CDR1 and CDR2: SGHDT, YYEEEE. The CDR3 loop reads CASSWTTTNEQFF. The CDR3 region has the DNA TGTGCCAGCAGCTGGACTACCACCAATGAGCAGTTCTTC.

This clone showed up just a few times. This chain joins TRBV9 and TRBJ1-6; no clear D. This CDR3 has 16 amino acids. CDR1 is SGDLS and CDR2 is YYNGEE in the germline V gene. The V and J ends lost 2 bases and 0 bases respectively, with 9 bases between them. The CDR3: CASSVTGSSYNSPLHF. The CDR3 bases are TGTGCCAGCAGCGTGACCGGGAGCTCCTATAATTCACCCCTCCACTTT.

This clone was picked up a small number of times. The rearrangement uses TRBV30 and TRBJ1-1, with a tentative D call TRBD1 (6 bases). The V and J ends lost 0 bases and 1 base respectively, with 9 bases between them. The CDR3 length is 14 residues. CDR1 and CDR2 (germline): GTSNPN, SVGIG (reference sequence). For the CDR3, the DNA is TGTGCCTGGAGTGTTCCGGACAGGAACACTGAAGCTTTCTTT. Its translation is CAWSVPDRNTEAFF.

This clone was recorded only once. In the same sample, other DNA sequences code for this CDR3. The chain links TRBV20-1 to TRBJ1-2; D is unresolved. Trimming pared 3 bases from V and 7 bases from J, leaving 9 bases between. The CDR3 covers 11 residues. The germline CDR1 and CDR2 sequences are DFQATT and SNEGSKA (reference sequence). CDR3 sequence (DNA): TGCAGTGCTAGCCGGGAAGCTGGCTACACCTTC. Its protein product is CSASREAGYTF.

The J gene is TRBJ1-4, the V gene TRBV30; the D gene is possibly TRBD1 (6 bases). Trimming cost V 3 bases and J 0 bases, with 8 bases left between them. The CDR3 loop spans 14 amino acids. Germline V gives CDR1 GTSNPN, CDR2 SVGIG (reference sequence). CDR3 amino acids: CAWSQGSTNEKLFF. Written as DNA, the CDR3 is TGTGCCTGGAGCCAGGGGTCAACTAATGAAAAACTGTTTTTT.

This chain uses TRBV5-6 with TRBJ2-1; tentative D call: TRBD2 (5 bases). The CDR3 covers 15 residues. Per germline, CDR1 SGHDT and CDR2 YYEEEE. The germline V and J ends were trimmed by 2 bases and 1 base, with 10 bases remaining between them. The CDR3 sequence: CASSFSLASYNEQFF. CDR3 nucleotides: TGTGCCAGCAGCTTCTCTCTAGCTTCCTACAATGAGCAGTTCTTC.

A few counts support this clone. J is TRBJ2-6 and V is TRBV18; TRBD1 matches 7 bases. The CDR3 is made up of 20 amino acids. V shed 2 bases and J 0 bases; nucleotides not matched to a gene: 13. Germline CDR1 and CDR2: KGHSH and LQKENI. CDR3 sequence (DNA): TGTGCCAGCTCACCAACACTTGGGACAGCGGATGGCTCTGGGGCCAACGTCCTGACTTTC. Protein product: CASSPTLGTADGSGANVLTF.

In its sample, this clone was seen a few times. The J gene is TRBJ2-5, the V gene TRBV7-9; weak D call: TRBD2 (6 bases). The CDR3 has 17 amino acids. The V end lost 5 bases, the J end lost 3 bases, and 22 bases lay between the germline ends. Germline V CDR1 and CDR2: SEHNR, FQNEAQ (reference sequence). The CDR3 sequence: CASSPRGVRGAKETQYF. Here the CDR3 DNA reads TGTGCCAGCAGCCCGAGGGGAGTGCGGGGCGCAAAAGAGACCCAGTACTTC.

This clone was observed a handful of times. CDR3 DNA sequence: TGCAGCGTTCACAGACAGGGACAGGGCGAGCAGTACTTC. This codes for CSVHRQGQGEQYF. The genes are TRBV29-1 and TRBJ2-7, with 9 positions matching TRBD1. The V gene's germline CDR1 is SQVTM and CDR2 ANQGSEA. J was trimmed by 6 bases and V by 5 bases; bases with no gene match: 8. The CDR3 length is 13 residues.